The text below deals with one T cell receptor beta chain. Its antigen is unidentified. Measured with immunoSEQ multiplex PCR; TCRdb has only the in-frame clones, and not every one. The sample contains 25,000 to 30,000 clones, less than 85% of which appear only once. The sample belongs to a study of early stage breast cancer tumors. Study in general: Twelve of the 16 invasive tumors were ER+, PR+ and HER2-. The ER+/PR+/HER2- tumors included eight ductal and a handful of lobular carcinomas.

Regarding the study as a whole: Blood repertoires resembled normal breast more than tumor. Tumors had 2.5 to 3-fold higher T cell density and higher clonality than adjacent normal breast tissue.

CDR1 and CDR2 (germline): KGHSH, LQKENI. The CDR3 extends over 17 amino acids. The ends lost 1 base at V and 1 base at J; junction bases unmatched: 8. This sequence originates from a person in their sixties or seventies with breast cancer. The chain is built from TRBV18 and TRBJ1-1; TRBD1 matches at 8 bases. Sequencing input: blood. The CDR3 DNA follows: TGTGCCAGCTCACCACGGTCAGGGGGCAGGGAGAACACTGAAGCTTTCTTT. Translation gives CASSPRSGGRENTEAFF.